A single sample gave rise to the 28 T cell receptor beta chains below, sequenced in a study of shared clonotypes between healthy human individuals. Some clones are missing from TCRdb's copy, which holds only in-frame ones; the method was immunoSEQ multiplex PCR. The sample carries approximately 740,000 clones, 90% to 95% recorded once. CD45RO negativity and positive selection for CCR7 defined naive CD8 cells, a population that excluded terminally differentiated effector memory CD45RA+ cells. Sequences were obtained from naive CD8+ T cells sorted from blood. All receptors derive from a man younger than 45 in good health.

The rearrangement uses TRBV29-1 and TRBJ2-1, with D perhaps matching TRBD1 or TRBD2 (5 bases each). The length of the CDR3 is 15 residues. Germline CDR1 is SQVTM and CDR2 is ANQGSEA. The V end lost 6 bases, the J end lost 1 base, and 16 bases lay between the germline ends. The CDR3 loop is CSVHPPGRSYNEQFF. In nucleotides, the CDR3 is TGCAGCGTCCACCCTCCGGGACGGTCCTACAATGAGCAGTTCTTC.

The CDR3 DNA follows: TGTGCCAGCAGTTGGGGACTAGCGGGAGGGTTGAATGAGCAGTTCTTC. Encoded protein: CASSWGLAGGLNEQFF. This rearrangement joins TRBV27 to TRBJ2-1; 16 bases align to TRBD2. Germline V gene sequence: CDR1 MNHEY, CDR2 SMNVEV (reference sequence). V lost 4 bases to trimming and J lost 7 bases; unmatched junction nucleotides: 4. The CDR3 is made up of 16 amino acids.

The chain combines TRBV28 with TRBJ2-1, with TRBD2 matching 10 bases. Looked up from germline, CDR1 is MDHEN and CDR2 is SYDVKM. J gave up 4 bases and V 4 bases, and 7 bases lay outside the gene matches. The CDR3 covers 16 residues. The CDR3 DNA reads TGTGCCAGCAGTTCCGGACTAGCGGAATCTTACAATGAGCAGTTCTTC. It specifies CASSSGLAESYNEQFF.

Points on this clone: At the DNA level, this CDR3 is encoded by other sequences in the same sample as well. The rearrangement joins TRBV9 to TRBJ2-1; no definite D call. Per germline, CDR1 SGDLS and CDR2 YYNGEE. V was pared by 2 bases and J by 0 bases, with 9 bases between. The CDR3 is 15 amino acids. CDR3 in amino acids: CASSVTSSSYNEQFF. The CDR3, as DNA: TGTGCCAGCAGCGTTACGAGTAGCTCCTACAATGAGCAGTTCTTC.

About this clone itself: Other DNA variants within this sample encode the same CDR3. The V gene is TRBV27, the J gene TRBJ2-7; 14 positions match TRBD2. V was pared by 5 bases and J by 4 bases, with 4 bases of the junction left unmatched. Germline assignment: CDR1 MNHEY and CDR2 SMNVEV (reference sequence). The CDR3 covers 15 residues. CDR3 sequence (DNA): TGTGCCAGCAGTGGGACTAGCGGGAGTTCGTACGAGCAGTACTTC. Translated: CASSGTSGSSYEQYF.

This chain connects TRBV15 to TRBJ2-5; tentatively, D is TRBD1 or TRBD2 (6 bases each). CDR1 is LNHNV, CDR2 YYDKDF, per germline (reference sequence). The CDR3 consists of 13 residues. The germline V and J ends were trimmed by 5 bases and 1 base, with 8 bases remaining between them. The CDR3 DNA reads TGTGCCACCAGCCCGGGGGCCCAAGAGACCCAGTACTTC. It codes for CATSPGAQETQYF.

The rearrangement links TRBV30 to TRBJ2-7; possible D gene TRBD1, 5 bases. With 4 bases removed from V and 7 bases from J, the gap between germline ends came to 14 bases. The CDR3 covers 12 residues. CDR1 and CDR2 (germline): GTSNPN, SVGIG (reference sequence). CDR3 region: CAWTVPGQEQYF. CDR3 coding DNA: TGTGCCTGGACAGTGCCAGGGCAGGAGCAGTACTTC.

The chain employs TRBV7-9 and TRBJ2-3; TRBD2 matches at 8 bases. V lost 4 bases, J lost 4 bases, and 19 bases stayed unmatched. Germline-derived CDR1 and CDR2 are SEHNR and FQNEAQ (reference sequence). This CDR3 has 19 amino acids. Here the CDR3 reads CASSSRGVNSGIRADTQYF. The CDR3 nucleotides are TGTGCCAGCAGCTCCCGGGGGGTGAATAGCGGGATTCGAGCAGATACGCAGTATTTT.

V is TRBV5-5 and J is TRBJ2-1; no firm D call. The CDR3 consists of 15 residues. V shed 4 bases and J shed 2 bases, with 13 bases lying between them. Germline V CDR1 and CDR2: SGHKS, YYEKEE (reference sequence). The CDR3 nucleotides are TGTGCCAGCAGCCGGTGGAAAGGGCCCTACAATGAGCAGTTCTTC. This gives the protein CASSRWKGPYNEQFF.

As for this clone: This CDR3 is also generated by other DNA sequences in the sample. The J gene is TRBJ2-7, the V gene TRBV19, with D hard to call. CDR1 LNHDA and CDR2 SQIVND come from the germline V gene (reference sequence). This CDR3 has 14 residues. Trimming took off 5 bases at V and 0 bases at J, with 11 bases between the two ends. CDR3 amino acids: CASSPGLSSYEQYF. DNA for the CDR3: TGTGCCAGTAGTCCGGGCCTGAGCTCCTACGAGCAGTACTTC.

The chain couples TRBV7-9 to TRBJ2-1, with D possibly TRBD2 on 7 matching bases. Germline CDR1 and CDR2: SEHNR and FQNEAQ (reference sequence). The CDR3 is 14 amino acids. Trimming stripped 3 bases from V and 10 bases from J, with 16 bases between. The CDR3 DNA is TGTGCCAGCAGCTTGAGCGAGGGAGGGGGAGAGCAGTTCTTC. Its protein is CASSLSEGGGEQFF. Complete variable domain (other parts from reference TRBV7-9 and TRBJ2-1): DTGVSQNPRHKITKRGQNVTFRCDPISEHNRLYWYRQTLGQGPEFLTYFQNEAQLEKSRLLSDRFSAERPKGSFSTLEIQRTEQGDSAMYLCASSLSEGGGEQFFGPGTRLTVL.

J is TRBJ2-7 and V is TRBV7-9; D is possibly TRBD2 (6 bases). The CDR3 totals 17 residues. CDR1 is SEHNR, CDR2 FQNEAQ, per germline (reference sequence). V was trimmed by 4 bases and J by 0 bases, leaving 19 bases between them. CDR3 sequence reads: CASSSREGRDLSYEQYF. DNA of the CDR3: TGTGCCAGCAGCTCCAGAGAGGGGCGGGATCTCTCCTACGAGCAGTACTTC. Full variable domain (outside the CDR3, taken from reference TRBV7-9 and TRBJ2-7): DTGVSQNPRHKITKRGQNVTFRCDPISEHNRLYWYRQTLGQGPEFLTYFQNEAQLEKSRLLSDRFSAERPKGSFSTLEIQRTEQGDSAMYLCASSSREGRDLSYEQYFGPGTRLTVT.

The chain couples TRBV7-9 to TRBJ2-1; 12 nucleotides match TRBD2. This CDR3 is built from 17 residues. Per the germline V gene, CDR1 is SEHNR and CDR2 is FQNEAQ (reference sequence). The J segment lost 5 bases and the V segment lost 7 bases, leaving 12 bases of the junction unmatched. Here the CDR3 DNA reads TGTGCCAGCACCTCCGCCCCTGGACTAGCGGGAAACAATGAGCAGTTCTTC. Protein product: CASTSAPGLAGNNEQFF.

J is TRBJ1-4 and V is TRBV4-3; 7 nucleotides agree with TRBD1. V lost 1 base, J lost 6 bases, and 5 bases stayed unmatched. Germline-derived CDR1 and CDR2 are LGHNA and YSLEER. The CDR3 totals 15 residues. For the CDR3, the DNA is TGCGCCAGCAGCCAAGTGGCAGGGGGGGATGAAAAACTGTTTTTT. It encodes CASSQVAGGDEKLFF.

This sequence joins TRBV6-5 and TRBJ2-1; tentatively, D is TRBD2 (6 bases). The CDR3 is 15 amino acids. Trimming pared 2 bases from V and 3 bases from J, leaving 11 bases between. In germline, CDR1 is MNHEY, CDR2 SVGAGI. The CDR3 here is CASSYRGINYNEQFF. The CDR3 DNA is TGTGCCAGCAGTTACCGGGGGATCAACTACAATGAGCAGTTCTTC.

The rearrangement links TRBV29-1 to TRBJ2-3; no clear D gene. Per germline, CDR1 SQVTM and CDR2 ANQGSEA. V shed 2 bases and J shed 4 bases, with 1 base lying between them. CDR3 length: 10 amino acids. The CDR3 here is CSVESDTQYF. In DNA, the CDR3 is TGCAGCGTTGAATCAGATACGCAGTATTTT.

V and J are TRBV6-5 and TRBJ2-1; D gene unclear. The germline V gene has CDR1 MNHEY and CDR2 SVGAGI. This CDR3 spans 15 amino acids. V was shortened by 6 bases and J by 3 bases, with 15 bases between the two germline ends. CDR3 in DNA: TGTGCCAGCAGACAACTCAAACCCCGCTACAATGAGCAGTTCTTC. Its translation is CASRQLKPRYNEQFF.

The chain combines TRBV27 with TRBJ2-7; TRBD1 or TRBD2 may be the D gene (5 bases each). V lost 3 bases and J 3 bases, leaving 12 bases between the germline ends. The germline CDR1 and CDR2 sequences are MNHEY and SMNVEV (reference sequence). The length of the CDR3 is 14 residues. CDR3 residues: CASSFSGTYYEQYF. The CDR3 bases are TGTGCCAGCAGTTTCTCCGGGACGTACTACGAGCAGTACTTC.

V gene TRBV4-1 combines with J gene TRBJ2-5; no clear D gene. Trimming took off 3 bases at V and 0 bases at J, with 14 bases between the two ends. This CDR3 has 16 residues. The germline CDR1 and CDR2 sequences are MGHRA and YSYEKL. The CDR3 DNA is TGCGCCAGCAGCCAGGCCCCTTGGGATAACCAAGAGACCCAGTACTTC. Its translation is CASSQAPWDNQETQYF.

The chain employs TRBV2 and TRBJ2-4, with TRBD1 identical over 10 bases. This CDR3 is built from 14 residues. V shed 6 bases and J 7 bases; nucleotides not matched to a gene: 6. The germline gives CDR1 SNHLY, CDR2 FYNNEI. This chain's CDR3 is CASRGQGIENIQYF. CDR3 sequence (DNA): TGTGCCAGCAGGGGACAGGGGATTGAGAACATTCAGTACTTC.

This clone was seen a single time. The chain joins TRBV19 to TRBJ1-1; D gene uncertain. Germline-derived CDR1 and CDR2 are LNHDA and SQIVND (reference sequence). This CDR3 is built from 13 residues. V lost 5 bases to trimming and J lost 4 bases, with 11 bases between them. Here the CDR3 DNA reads TGTGCCAGTAGTGACATGGGGTTCACTGAAGCTTTCTTT. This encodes CASSDMGFTEAFF.

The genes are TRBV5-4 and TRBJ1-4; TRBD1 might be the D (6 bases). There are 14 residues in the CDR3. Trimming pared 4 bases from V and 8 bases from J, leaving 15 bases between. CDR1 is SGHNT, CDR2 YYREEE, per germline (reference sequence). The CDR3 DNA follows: TGTGCCAGCAGCAAACAGGGTGGAAGGGAAAAACTGTTTTTT. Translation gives CASSKQGGREKLFF.

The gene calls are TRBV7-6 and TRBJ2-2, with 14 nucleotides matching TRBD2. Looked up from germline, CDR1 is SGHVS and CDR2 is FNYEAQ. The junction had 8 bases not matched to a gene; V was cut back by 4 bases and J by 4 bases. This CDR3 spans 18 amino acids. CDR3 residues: CASSYGLAGGGRTGELFF. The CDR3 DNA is TGTGCCAGCAGCTACGGACTAGCGGGAGGTGGACGCACCGGGGAGCTGTTTTTT.

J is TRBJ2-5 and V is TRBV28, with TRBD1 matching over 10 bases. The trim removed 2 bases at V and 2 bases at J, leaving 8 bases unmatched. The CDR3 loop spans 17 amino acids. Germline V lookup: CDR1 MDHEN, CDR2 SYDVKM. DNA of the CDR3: TGTGCCAGCAGTTTAATTGGGACAGGGGTTATGCAAGAGACCCAGTACTTC. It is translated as CASSLIGTGVMQETQYF. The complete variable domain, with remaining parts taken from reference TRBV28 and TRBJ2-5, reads DVKVTQSSRYLVKRTGEKVFLECVQDMDHENMFWYRQDPGLGLRLIYFSYDVKMKEKGDIPEGYSVSREKKERFSLILESASTNQTSMYLCASSLIGTGVMQETQYFGPGTRLLVL.

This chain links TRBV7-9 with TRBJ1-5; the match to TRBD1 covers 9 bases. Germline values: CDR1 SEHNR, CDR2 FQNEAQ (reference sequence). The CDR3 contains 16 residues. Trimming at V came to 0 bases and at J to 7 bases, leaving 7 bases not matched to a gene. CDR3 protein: CASSLATGGPRQPQHF. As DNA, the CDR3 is TGTGCCAGCAGCTTAGCCACAGGGGGCCCCCGACAGCCCCAGCATTTT.

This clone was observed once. CDR3 loop: CASRWTDANTGELFF. As DNA, the CDR3 is TGTGCCAGCAGATGGACAGACGCGAACACCGGGGAGCTGTTTTTT. The chain recombines TRBV6-1 with TRBJ2-2, with a weak D call TRBD1 (6 bases). V lost 6 bases and J lost 0, with 11 bases in between. The CDR3 is made up of 15 amino acids. Germline CDR1 MNHNS, CDR2 SASEGT.

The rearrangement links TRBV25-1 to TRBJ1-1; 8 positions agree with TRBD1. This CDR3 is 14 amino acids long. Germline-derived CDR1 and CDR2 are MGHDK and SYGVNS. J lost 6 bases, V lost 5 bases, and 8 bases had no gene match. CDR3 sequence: CASSPRTGRAEAFF. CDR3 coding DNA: TGTGCCAGCAGTCCGAGGACAGGGAGAGCTGAAGCTTTCTTT.

CDR3 amino acids: CASSEVAGGSGELFF. The CDR3 DNA is TGCGCCAGCAGTGAGGTAGCGGGAGGGTCCGGGGAGCTGTTTTTT. The J gene is TRBJ2-2, the V gene TRBV10-1; 11 nucleotides align to TRBD2. CDR3 length equals 15 residues. Germline V gene sequence: CDR1 WNHNN, CDR2 SYGVQD (reference sequence). V shed 2 bases, J shed 6 bases, and the junction held 2 bases outside the gene matches.